Listed here are 4 T cell receptor beta chains from one sample, sequenced in a study of blood T cells in healthy people across ages. Sample-barcoded 5' priming and a J-beta primer mix drove a second PCR of roughly 6 to 12 cycles. A single record per CDR3 protein comes from TCRdb applying MiXCR to the 5' RACE reads. The sample holds roughly 1,500,000 distinct CDR3 sequences, roughly 40% seen once. The material sequenced was blood. The receptors derive from a woman under 30 in good health.

The CDR3, as DNA: TGCAGTGCTAGGTGGTCTAGCGGGGGGACTAGCACAGATACGCAGTATTTT. Translating it yields CSARWSSGGTSTDTQYF. This chain uses TRBV20-1 with TRBJ2-3; 11 bases match TRBD2. Germline assignment: CDR1 DFQATT and CDR2 SNEGSKA (reference sequence). The J segment lost 0 bases and the V segment lost 3 bases, leaving 8 bases of the junction unmatched. There are 17 residues in the CDR3.

The CDR3 is CASTLGGGGTEAFF. CDR3 nucleotides: TGTGCCAGCACGTTAGGTGGGGGAGGCACTGAAGCTTTCTTT. The chain carries TRBV27 and TRBJ1-1, with D perhaps TRBD1 (5 bases). CDR3 size: 14 residues. Germline loops: CDR1 MNHEY, CDR2 SMNVEV (reference sequence). The V end was cut by 7 bases, the J end by 4 bases, with 16 bases between.

This clonotype was observed a few times. J is TRBJ2-7 and V is TRBV28, with D unresolved. CDR3 length: 16 residues. Trimming stripped 7 bases from V and 1 base from J, with 20 bases between. Germline CDR1 reads MDHEN; CDR2 reads SYDVKM. CDR3 sequence: CASISGTRFRSYEQYF. In nucleotides, the CDR3 is TGTGCCAGCATATCCGGAACGCGATTTAGGTCCTACGAGCAGTACTTC.

The chain couples TRBV6-2 or TRBV6-3 to TRBJ1-1, with D possibly TRBD1 on 6 matching bases. Germline V gives CDR1 MNHEY, CDR2 SVGEGT. The V end was cut by 5 bases, the J end by 1 base, with 11 bases between. CDR3 length equals 14 residues. This chain's CDR3 is CASSAWGQNTEAFF. CDR3 DNA sequence: TGTGCCAGCAGTGCCTGGGGACAGAACACTGAAGCTTTCTTT.